This T cell receptor (beta chain) appears in the sequencing data of a study of resident and recirculating memory T cells in vitiligo. General study points: Vitiligo lesions lacked a unique dominant clone, and clonality varied.

Clones were read by immunoSEQ multiplex PCR, and TCRdb kept only the in-frame ones, dropping some. This sample carries about 76,000 clones, 92% of them seen once, and the ten largest clones take approximately 4.7%. Stable vitiligo meant no lesion change over the previous 6 months. CDR3 length: 13 amino acids. Deletions cut 4 bases from V and 6 bases from J, with 11 bases between. Germline V CDR1 and CDR2: LNHDA, SQIVND (reference sequence). As to this clone: Its specificity is unknown.

The clonotype comes from a male donor with vitiligo. The chain combines TRBV19 with TRBJ2-3; tentatively, D is TRBD2 (5 bases). Sequenced sample: blood. CDR3 loop: CASSSGRRDTQYF. CDR3 nucleotides: TGTGCCAGTAGTAGCGGGCGGCGGGATACGCAGTATTTT. The full variable domain, rest sourced from reference TRBV19 and TRBJ2-3, is DGGITQSPKYLFRKEGQNVTLSCEQNLNHDAMYWYRQDPGQGLRLIYYSQIVNDFQKGDIAEGYSVSREKKESFPLTVTSAQKNPTAFYLCASSSGRRDTQYFGPGTRLTVL.